This TCR beta chain was profiled in a study of shared clonotypes between healthy human individuals. General observations from the study: Naive CD4 clonotypes were shared across a handful of donors at roughly 5.5%.

CDR3 length equals 12 residues. Germline CDR1 reads KGHSH; CDR2 reads LQKENI. The trim removed 3 bases at V and 7 bases at J, leaving 3 bases unmatched. TCRdb's table, derived via immunoSEQ multiplex PCR, lists solely in-frame clones and lacks some. This table holds some 2,500,000 clones, approximately 93% found once. A note on this clone: The target antigen is unknown. Within the sample, other DNA sequences also encode this same CDR3.

The receptor was derived from a man younger than 35 in good health. Some clones in this sample may be carry-over from other donors' samples. The sample comprised naive CD4+ T cells from PBMCs. Subset noted: CD45RA+ positively selected. V and J are TRBV18 and TRBJ2-7; 7 bases are a match to TRBD1. CDR3 in DNA: TGTGCCAGCTCACCCCCGGGACAGGAGCAGTACTTC. This encodes CASSPPGQEQYF.